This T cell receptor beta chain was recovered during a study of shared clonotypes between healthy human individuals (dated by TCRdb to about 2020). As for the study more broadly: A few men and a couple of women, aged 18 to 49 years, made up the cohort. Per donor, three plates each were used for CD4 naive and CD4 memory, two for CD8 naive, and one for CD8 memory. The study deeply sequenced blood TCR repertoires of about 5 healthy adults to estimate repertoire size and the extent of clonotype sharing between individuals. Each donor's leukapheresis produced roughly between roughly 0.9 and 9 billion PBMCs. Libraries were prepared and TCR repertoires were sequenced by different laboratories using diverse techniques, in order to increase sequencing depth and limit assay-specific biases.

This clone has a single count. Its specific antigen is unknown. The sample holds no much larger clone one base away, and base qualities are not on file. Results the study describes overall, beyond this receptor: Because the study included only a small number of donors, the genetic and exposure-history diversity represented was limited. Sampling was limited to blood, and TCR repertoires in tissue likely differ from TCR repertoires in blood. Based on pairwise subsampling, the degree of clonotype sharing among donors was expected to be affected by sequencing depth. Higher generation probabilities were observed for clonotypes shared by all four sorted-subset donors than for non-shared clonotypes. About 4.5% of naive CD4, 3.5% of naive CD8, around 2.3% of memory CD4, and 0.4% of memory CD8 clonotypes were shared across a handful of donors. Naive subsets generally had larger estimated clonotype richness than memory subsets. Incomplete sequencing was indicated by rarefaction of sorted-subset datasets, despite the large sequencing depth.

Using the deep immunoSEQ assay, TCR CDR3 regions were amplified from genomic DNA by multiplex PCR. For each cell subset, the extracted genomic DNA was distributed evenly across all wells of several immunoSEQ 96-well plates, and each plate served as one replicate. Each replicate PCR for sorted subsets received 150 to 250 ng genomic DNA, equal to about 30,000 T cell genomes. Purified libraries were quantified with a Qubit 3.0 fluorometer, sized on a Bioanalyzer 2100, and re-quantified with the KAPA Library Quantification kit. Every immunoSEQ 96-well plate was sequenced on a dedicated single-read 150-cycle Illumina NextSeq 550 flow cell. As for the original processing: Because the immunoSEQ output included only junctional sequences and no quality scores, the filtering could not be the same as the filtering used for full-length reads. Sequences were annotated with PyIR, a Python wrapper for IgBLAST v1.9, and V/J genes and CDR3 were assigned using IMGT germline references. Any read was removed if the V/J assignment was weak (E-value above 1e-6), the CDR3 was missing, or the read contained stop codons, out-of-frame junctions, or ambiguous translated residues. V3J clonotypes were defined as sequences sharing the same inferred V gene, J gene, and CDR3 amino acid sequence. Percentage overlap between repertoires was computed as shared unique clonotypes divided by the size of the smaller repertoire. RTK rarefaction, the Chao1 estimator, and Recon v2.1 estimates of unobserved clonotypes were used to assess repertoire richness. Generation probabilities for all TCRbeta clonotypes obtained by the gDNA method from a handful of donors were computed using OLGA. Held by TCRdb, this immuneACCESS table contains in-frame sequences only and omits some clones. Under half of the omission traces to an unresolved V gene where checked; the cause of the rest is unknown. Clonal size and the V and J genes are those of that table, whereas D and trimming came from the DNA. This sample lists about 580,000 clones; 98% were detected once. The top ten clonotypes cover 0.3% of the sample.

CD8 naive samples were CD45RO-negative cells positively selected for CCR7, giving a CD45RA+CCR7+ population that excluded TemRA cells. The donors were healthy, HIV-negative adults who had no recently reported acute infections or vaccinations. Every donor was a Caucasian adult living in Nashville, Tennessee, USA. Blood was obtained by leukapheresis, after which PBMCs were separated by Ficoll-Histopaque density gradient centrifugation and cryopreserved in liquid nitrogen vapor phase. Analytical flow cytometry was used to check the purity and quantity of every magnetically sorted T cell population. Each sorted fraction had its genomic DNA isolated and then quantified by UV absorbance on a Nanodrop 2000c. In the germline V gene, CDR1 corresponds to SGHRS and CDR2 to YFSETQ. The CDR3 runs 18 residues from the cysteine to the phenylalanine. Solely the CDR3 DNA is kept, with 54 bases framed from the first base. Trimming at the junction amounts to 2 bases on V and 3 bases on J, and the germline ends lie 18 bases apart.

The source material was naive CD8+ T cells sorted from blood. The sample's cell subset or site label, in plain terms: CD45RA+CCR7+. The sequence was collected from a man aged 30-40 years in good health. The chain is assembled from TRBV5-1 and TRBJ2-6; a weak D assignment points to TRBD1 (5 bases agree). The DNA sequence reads TGCGCCAGCAGCTTTGCATTTGGCAGGGCCGATGGGGCCAACGTCCTGACTTTC. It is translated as CASSFAFGRADGANVLTF.